The present T cell receptor (beta chain) was sequenced within a study of cytomegalovirus exposure and HLA in healthy donors. Study-wide background: A prior analysis found roughly 100 million unique TCR beta sequences from some 190 million T cells.

PCR used 60 Vbeta primers and 13 Jbeta primers. Assay: immunoSEQ multiplex PCR; the TCRdb copy retains only in-frame clones and omits some. Here the sample spans about 140,000 clones, about three quarters being singletons. In germline, CDR1 is SSHAT, CDR2 FNYEAQ (reference sequence). The CDR3 is 17 residues long. The trim removed 5 bases at V and 0 bases at J, leaving 11 bases unmatched. Sequencing was carried out using PBMCs. The TCR originated in a woman in her 30s in good health and CMV-seronegative. The gene calls are TRBV7-7 and TRBJ2-3; 7 bases agree with TRBD1. The CDR3, as DNA: TGTGCCAGCAGCCTTTTGGGAACAGGGGCGAGCACAGATACGCAGTATTTT. It is translated as CASSLLGTGASTDTQYF. The full variable domain, its missing parts supplied by reference TRBV7-7 and TRBJ2-3, is GAGVSQSPRYKVTKRGQDVTLRCDPISSHATLYWYQQALGQGPEFLTYFNYEAQPDKSGLPSDRFSAERPEGSISTLTIQRTEQRDSAMYRCASSLLGTGASTDTQYFGPGTRLTVL.